Following are 21 T cell receptor beta chains from one sample sequenced in a study of blood T cells in healthy people across ages (dated by TCRdb to between 2015 and 2017). Receptors were amplified or captured by 5' RACE. The data were produced on an Illumina HiSeq 2500. A second PCR of about 7 to 12 cycles was performed with a sample-barcoded 5' primer and a J-beta primer mix. In-frame beta chains were kept once TCRdb had trimmed the public reads at Q25 with fastp and called clones with MiXCR. Records with the same CDR3 protein are collapsed into one entry carrying the most frequent genes and DNA. This sample gives 600,000 to 800,000 distinct CDR3 sequences in total; about 50% of them show up just once. The ten largest clonotypes hold around an eighth of the sample. The sample comprised blood. The receptors were sampled from an elderly woman in good health.

This clonotype was counted ten times or more. The chain employs TRBV2 and TRBJ2-4; D is unresolved. With 2 bases removed from V and 7 bases from J, the gap between germline ends came to 3 bases. This CDR3 has 11 residues. The germline V gene encodes CDR1 SNHLY and CDR2 FYNNEI. CDR3 in amino acids: CASSEYNIQYF. Here the CDR3 DNA reads TGTGCCAGCAGTGAATATAACATTCAGTACTTC.

In its sample, this clonotype was seen many times. The chain carries TRBV14 and TRBJ2-7; D unresolved. Germline loops: CDR1 SGHDN, CDR2 FVKESK. This CDR3 has 13 residues. V lost 1 base to trimming and J lost 4 bases, with 8 bases between them. The CDR3 DNA reads as TGTGCCAGCAGCCAAGGGACGGCATACGAGCAGTACTTC. Its protein is CASSQGTAYEQYF.

The chain recombines TRBV6-4 with TRBJ2-1; no clear D gene. The V gene lost 3 bases and the J gene lost 9 bases, with 18 bases spanning the gap. Looked up from germline, CDR1 is MRHNA and CDR2 is SNTAGT. This CDR3 spans 15 amino acids. CDR3 DNA: TGTGCCAGCAGTGAGGGATCGGACGCGTCTAGTGAGCAGTTCTTC. It codes for CASSEGSDASSEQFF.

V is TRBV7-2 and J is TRBJ2-4, with TRBD2 matching over 9 bases. The DNA end is a closer match to TRBJ2-5, so the J assignment may be wrong. The CDR3 runs 15 residues. The germline V gene encodes CDR1 SGHTA and CDR2 FQGNSA. This CDR3 reads CASSSSGTSRETQYF. The DNA of the CDR3 is TGTGCCAGCAGCTCCTCGGGGACTAGCCGAGAGACCCAGTACTTC.

The chain is built from TRBV29-1 and TRBJ2-4; D is perhaps TRBD1 or TRBD2 (5 bases each). V was cut by 4 bases and J by 0 bases, with 10 bases left in between. This CDR3 comprises 14 residues. Germline CDR1 SQVTM, CDR2 ANQGSEA. CDR3 nucleotide sequence: TGCAGCGTTGGAGGGGCTTTAGCCAAAAACATTCAGTACTTC. Amino acids: CSVGGALAKNIQYF.

This CDR3 reads CASSLGIVYNEQYF. The CDR3 nucleotides are TGCGCCAGCAGCTTGGGTATAGTCTACAATGAGCAGTACTTC. The gene calls are TRBV5-1 and TRBJ2-5, with D unclear. V was cut by 0 bases and J by 11 bases, with 17 bases left in between. Looked up from germline, CDR1 is SGHRS and CDR2 is YFSETQ. The CDR3 is made up of 14 amino acids.

In this sample, this clonotype turned up many times. The V and J genes are TRBV11-1 and TRBJ1-1; D call uncertain. Germline assignment: CDR1 SGHAT and CDR2 FQDESV (reference sequence). This CDR3 region has 13 residues. The V and J ends lost 8 bases and 0 bases respectively, with 10 bases between them. This CDR3 reads CASSGNMNTEAFF. DNA of the CDR3: TGTGCCAGCTCCGGCAATATGAACACTGAAGCTTTCTTT. The full variable domain, its missing parts supplied by reference TRBV11-1 and TRBJ1-1, is EAEVAQSPRYKITEKSQAVAFWCDPISGHATLYWYRQILGQGPELLVQFQDESVVDDSQLPKDRFSAERLKGVDSTLKIQPAELGDSAMYLCASSGNMNTEAFFGQGTRLTVV.

Concerning this clonotype itself: One base away lies a much larger clone, so this may be a sequencing read error. V gene TRBV5-1 combines with J gene TRBJ2-4, with D perhaps matching TRBD1 (6 bases). Germline V gene sequence: CDR1 SGHRS, CDR2 YFSETQ. Trimming cost V 0 bases and J 13 bases, with 20 bases left between them. The CDR3 contains 15 residues. Here the CDR3 DNA reads TGCGCCAGCAGCTTGGGAGTTACTAGGGACAATGAGCAGTACTTC. It encodes CASSLGVTRDNEQYF.

This clonotype was detected a few times. The chain's CDR3 is CASSLVVTSYNEQFF. The CDR3 nucleotides read TGCGCCAGCAGCTTGGTAGTCACCTCCTACAATGAGCAGTTCTTC. The chain links TRBV5-1 to TRBJ2-1; D is unclear. The CDR3 consists of 15 residues. The germline V gene encodes CDR1 SGHRS and CDR2 YFSETQ. V lost 0 bases to trimming and J lost 0 bases, with 7 bases between them.

The genes are TRBV5-1 and TRBJ2-5; D possibly corresponds to TRBD1 (6 bases). The CDR3 extends over 16 amino acids. From germline, CDR1 is SGHRS and CDR2 YFSETQ. Trimming left V 2 bases short and J 1 base short, with 15 bases between. In DNA form, the CDR3 reads TGCGCCAGCAGCTTCCACCGGCAGGGGAGCCAAGAGACCCAGTACTTC. Encoded protein: CASSFHRQGSQETQYF.

CDR3 in DNA: TGTGCCAGCAGCCAAGGACTAGCAATGGGGGAGCAGTTCTTC. Translating it yields CASSQGLAMGEQFF. The chain recombines TRBV7-2 with TRBJ2-1, with 8 nucleotides matching TRBD2. The length of the CDR3 is 14 residues. Germline loops: CDR1 SGHTA, CDR2 FQGNSA. V lost 5 bases to trimming and J lost 10 bases; unmatched junction nucleotides: 10.

This clonotype was picked up many times. This chain joins TRBV2 and TRBJ2-3; TRBD2 matches 7 bases. The CDR3 runs 14 residues. The V and J ends lost 1 base and 5 bases, in that order; junction bases with no gene match: 3. CDR1 and CDR2 (germline): SNHLY, FYNNEI. The CDR3: CASSEELAGDTQYF. DNA of the CDR3: TGTGCCAGCAGTGAAGAGTTAGCGGGAGATACGCAGTATTTT.

This clonotype came up a few times. J is TRBJ2-1 and V is TRBV10-3; D unclear. The J call could be wrong; TRBJ2-7 is a better fit for the DNA end. This CDR3 comprises 12 residues. The germline V gene has CDR1 ENHRY and CDR2 SYGVKD. In DNA, the CDR3 is TGTGCCTCTAGTACCTCCTACAATGAGCAGTACTTC. This sequence encodes CASSTSYNEQYF.

This chain links TRBV24-1 with TRBJ2-5, with 11 bases that match TRBD2. Germline V gene lookup returns CDR1 KGHDR and CDR2 SFDVKD. The CDR3 has 16 amino acids. J was trimmed by 3 bases and V by 2 bases; bases with no gene match: 4. This CDR3 reads CATSDYETSGEETQYF. The CDR3 coding sequence is TGTGCCACCAGTGATTACGAGACTAGCGGGGAAGAGACCCAGTACTTC.

The chain links TRBV3-1 to TRBJ2-5, with 7 bases fitting TRBD1. CDR3 length equals 12 residues. V lost 4 bases and J lost 13; bases outside the gene matches: 9. Germline loops: CDR1 LGHDT, CDR2 YNNKEL (reference sequence). The chain's CDR3 is CASSLNRGNPYF. As DNA, the CDR3 is TGTGCCAGCAGCCTCAACAGGGGTAACCCGTACTTC.

The CDR3 reads CASSLRQGSNSPLHF. The DNA for the CDR3 is TGTGCCAGCAGCCTCCGACAGGGCAGTAATTCACCCCTCCACTTT. This chain connects TRBV14 to TRBJ1-6, with 7 positions matching TRBD1. CDR3 length equals 15 residues. Germline values: CDR1 SGHDN, CDR2 FVKESK. J lost 6 bases, V lost 4 bases, and 6 bases had no gene match.

This clonotype was detected many times. The V and J genes are TRBV11-2 and TRBJ2-4; TRBD2 matches at 10 bases. This CDR3 region has 17 residues. The V gene's germline CDR1 is SGHAT and CDR2 FQNNGV. J lost 3 bases, V lost 3 bases, and 8 bases had no gene match. CDR3 sequence reads: CASSFSSGSFDKNIQYF. The CDR3 DNA reads TGTGCCAGCAGCTTCTCTAGCGGGAGCTTCGACAAAAACATTCAGTACTTC.

This chain uses TRBV11-1 with TRBJ2-7; TRBD2 is a possible D gene (6 bases). V gave up 5 bases and J gave up 1 base, with 18 bases separating them. CDR1 is SGHAT and CDR2 is FQDESV in the germline V gene (reference sequence). The CDR3 totals 16 residues. CDR3 coding DNA: TGTGCCAGCAGCAAACGAGGAGGGTTGGGTTCCTACGAGCAGTACTTC. Translating it yields CASSKRGGLGSYEQYF.

This clonotype was found a few times. CDR3 in amino acids: CASSLLAEYNEQYF. DNA for the CDR3: TGTGCCAGCAGCTTATTAGCGGAATACAATGAGCAGTACTTC. V gene TRBV7-3 combines with J gene TRBJ2-5, with D tentatively TRBD2 (6 bases). V was shortened by 2 bases and J by 11 bases, with 18 bases between the two germline ends. Per germline, CDR1 SGHTA and CDR2 FQGTGA. The CDR3 is 14 amino acids.

The chain links TRBV29-1 to TRBJ1-1; 8 bases are a match to TRBD1. This CDR3 comprises 13 residues. Germline V gene lookup returns CDR1 SQVTM and CDR2 ANQGSEA. This chain's CDR3 is CSGGQALNTEAFF. The DNA for the CDR3 is TGCAGTGGGGGACAGGCCTTGAACACTGAAGCTTTCTTT. The full variable domain, rest sourced from reference TRBV29-1 and TRBJ1-1, is SAVISQKPSRDICQRGTSLTIQCQVDSQVTMMFWYRQQPGQSLTLIATANQGSEATYESGFVIDKFPISRPNLTFSTLTVSNMSPEDSSIYLCSGGQALNTEAFFGQGTRLTVV.

This clonotype was seen many times. The chain is built from TRBV6-1 and TRBJ1-2; 7 bases align to TRBD1. The junction had 11 bases not matched to a gene; V was cut back by 6 bases and J by 4 bases. Germline V gene sequence: CDR1 MNHNS, CDR2 SASEGT. The CDR3 runs to 15 residues. The CDR3 region has the DNA TGTGCCAGCAGGGTGACAGGGCAGTGGGTCTATGGCTACACCTTC. It is translated as CASRVTGQWVYGYTF.